This T cell receptor beta chain derives from a study of Tregs in tolerant kidney transplant recipients. Study conclusions and caveats: Biological reproducibility was not directly addressed, but technical replication error appeared minimal.

Repertoires were generated with immunoSEQ multiplex PCR, while TCRdb's copy carries only in-frame clones and drops some. The repertoire holds approximately 75,000 clones, with under 95% as singletons. This CDR3 contains 10 residues. About this clone: Its target is unknown.

CD4+CD25+CD127- Tregs, CD4+CD25- non-Tregs, CD4 and CD8 cells were sorted. This TCR came from a human donor who received a combined kidney and bone marrow transplant. The chain couples TRBV12-2 to TRBJ2-1; whether TRBD1, the table's D call, matches the DNA was not checked. TRBV12-2 is classified as a pseudogene. The input for sequencing was Tregs from blood, taken before the transplant. CDR3 in DNA: TGTGCCGGCCCAACAGGTGAGCAGTTCTTC. Its translation is CAGPTGEQFF.